Here is one TCR beta chain with its context. The antigen this receptor binds is unknown. Per-base quality was not reported, and no clone a single base away is much larger than it. These data originate in a study of PD-L1 blockade in urothelial cancer (dated by TCRdb to about 2017). For context, the study as a whole: Therapy was started around 2014 for all patients, and atezolizumab 1,200 mg was administered intravenously every 3 weeks. An ECOG performance status of 0 or 1 was recorded for the patients, and 0 to 3 prior chemotherapy regimens had been received by the patients. Durable clinical benefit was achieved by nine patients but not by the remaining 20. Progression-free survival longer than 6 months counted as durable clinical benefit, and TCR features were additionally tested against both progression-free and overall survival. About 85% of the roughly 30 patients were males with bladder-origin urothelial cancer, and about 65% of the roughly 30 reported a prior smoking history. Twenty-nine patients had pretreatment blood TCR-seq, roughly 24 had at least one posttreatment blood collection, and roughly 24 had tumor TCR-seq. Pretreatment tumor samples and matched peripheral blood, collected serially before and after atezolizumab treatment, underwent TCR sequencing. A median of about 150,000 T cells and 80,000 to 95,000 unique TCRs was obtained from blood samples, and a median clonality of around 0.08 was observed. Blood samples were analyzed 3 weeks after the start of treatment (second dose) and 6 weeks after the start of treatment. The study, an exploratory multi-omic analysis, examined somatic, immune and clinical correlates of response to PD-L1 blockade with atezolizumab in urothelial cancer. In the same patients who had TCR sequencing, pretreatment tumors also underwent whole exome sequencing and RNA sequencing. Broader findings and caveats from the paper: Among patients with durable benefit, tumor-associated TCR clones showed greater expansion in peripheral blood 3 weeks after treatment started (n ≈ 20, p = 0.022). Because the sample size was small (n = 29) and many of the analyses were exploratory, the results are meant to be hypothesis-generating. Improved progression-free and overall survival was found to be associated with pretreatment peripheral blood TCR clonality below the median.

A cohort of approximately 31 patients with locally advanced or metastatic urothelial carcinoma, treated at Memorial Sloan Kettering on a trial protocol, was included. Peripheral blood mononuclear cells were collected pretreatment and during treatment, at between 1 and 8 total time points per patient. The Qiagen DNeasy Blood extraction kit was used to purify genomic DNA from total PBMCs and tumor samples. Collected pretreatment and during treatment, PBMCs were isolated and stored as previously described. Based on the germline V gene (reference sequence), the CDR1 and CDR2 sequences are SGHNT and YYREEE. The CDR3 holds 15 amino acids from the cysteine to the phenylalanine. Only CDR3 DNA remains: 45 bases, in frame from the first base. The junction shows trimming of 3 bases on V and 0 bases on J, plus 9 bases between the germline ends. Each PCR received spiked-in synthetic TCR analog templates so that absolute template abundance could be estimated from read counts. The immunoSEQ assay was used to amplify TCRbeta CDR3 regions from genomic DNA with bias-controlled V and J gene primers. Sequencing of rearranged TCRbeta segments was done at approximately 20X coverage. As for the authors' bioinformatics: Sequencing errors were corrected by clustering and CDR3s were annotated against IMGT to assign V, D and J genes. Out-of-frame and stop-codon sequences were excluded, and only productive TCRbeta rearrangements were used in downstream analyses. Clonality was calculated as one minus the Shannon entropy normalized by the log of the number of unique productive sequences. Fisher's exact test with Benjamini-Hochberg correction, using a cutoff of adjusted p below 0.01, was how clones that differed between time points or between blood and tumor were identified. TCRdb obtained this table from immuneACCESS and retained in-frame rearrangements with V and J assigned. These tables miss some clones; where compared with another copy, unresolved V genes account for less than half of the shortfall, and the remainder is unexplained. That table gives V, J and clone size, and the DNA gave D and trimming. This sample comprises fewer than 30,000 clones, roughly 84% of them detected only once. The top ten constitute roughly 9.1% of the sample.

The material sequenced was PBMCs, taken around atezolizumab (anti-PD-L1) treatment. The chain links TRBV5-4 with TRBJ2-2; a tentative D call is TRBD2 (6 bases match). This receptor was taken from a man in his 70s with urothelial cancer. The CDR3 loop reads CASSSGLPNTGELFF. At the DNA level, the sequence is TGTGCCAGCAGCTCGGGACTCCCGAACACCGGGGAGCTGTTTTTT.